This TCR beta chain was sequenced during a study of post-analysis software for immune sequencing data. About the research overall: Progressive-relapsing, secondary progressive and relapsing-remitting multiple sclerosis were among the disease courses included.

A word on this clonotype: Its target is not known.

CDR3 length equals 15 residues. The J segment lost 8 bases and the V segment lost 2 bases, leaving 10 bases of the junction unmatched. The germline CDR1 and CDR2 sequences are SEHNR and FQNEAQ (reference sequence). Libraries were made from TCR beta cDNA, and they carried unique molecular identifiers. With roughly 0.85 to 11 million T cells as the source, approximately 450,000 cDNA molecules resulted. TCRdb ran MiXCR on the PCR reads and lists one entry per CDR3 protein. The table has roughly 670,000 distinct CDR3 sequences, 55% to 60% seen once; the top ten hold around 10%. Study results and limitations: Significantly lower normalized Chao1 diversity was seen in multiple sclerosis patients than in controls. F measure showed strong co-clustering of same-batch samples. About 5 TRBV segments were significantly more frequent in patients than in controls. TRBV5-6, TRBV5-1 and TRBV20-1 were among these segments.

Sequencing was done on a sample of blood. This clonotype was sampled from a girl under 10 years old with multiple sclerosis. This chain connects TRBV7-9 to TRBJ1-2; 8 nucleotides line up with TRBD1. DNA of the CDR3: TGTGCCAGCAGCTTAAGATCAGGGGGCGCCGGGGGCTACACCTTC. It encodes CASSLRSGGAGGYTF.